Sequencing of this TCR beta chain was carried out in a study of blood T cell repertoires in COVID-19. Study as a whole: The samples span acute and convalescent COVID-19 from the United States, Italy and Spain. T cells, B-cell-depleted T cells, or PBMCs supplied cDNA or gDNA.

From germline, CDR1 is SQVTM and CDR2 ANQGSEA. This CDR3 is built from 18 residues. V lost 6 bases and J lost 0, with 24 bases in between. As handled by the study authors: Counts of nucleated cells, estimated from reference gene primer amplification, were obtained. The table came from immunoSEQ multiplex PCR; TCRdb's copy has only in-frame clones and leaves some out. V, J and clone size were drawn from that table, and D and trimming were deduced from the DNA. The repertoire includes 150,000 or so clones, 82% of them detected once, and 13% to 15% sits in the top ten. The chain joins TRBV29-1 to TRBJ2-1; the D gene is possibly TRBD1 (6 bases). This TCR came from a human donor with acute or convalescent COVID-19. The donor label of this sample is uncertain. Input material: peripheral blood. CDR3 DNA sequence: TGCAGCGTGACCGCACAGGGAAGGTACGGTGGCTCCTACAATGAGCAGTTCTTC. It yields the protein CSVTAQGRYGGSYNEQFF.